This T cell receptor (beta chain) was retrieved from a study of shared clonotypes between healthy human individuals. The CDR3 sequence is 14 residues long. V trimming: 2 bases; J trimming: 3 bases; junction bases outside the gene matches: 3. Germline values: CDR1 MNHEY, CDR2 SVGAGI. Notes on this clone: Additional DNA sequences in this sample encode the identical CDR3.

The repertoire was sequenced with immunoSEQ multiplex PCR; TCRdb's copy has only in-frame clones and lacks some. The top ten clones hold about 0.13% of a sample with roughly 2 million clones, approximately 94% of them seen once. The sequence was collected from a man between 18 and 29 years old in good health. The gene calls are TRBV6-5 and TRBJ2-7; TRBD1 aligns across 8 bases. The sample taken for sequencing was naive CD4+ T cells sorted from blood. Documented subset: CD45RA+ positively selected. CDR3 loop: CASSYGTGGYEQYF. DNA for the CDR3: TGTGCCAGCAGTTACGGGACAGGTGGCTACGAGCAGTACTTC.